The clone carrying this T cell receptor (beta chain) was seen at least ten times. Its target is unknown. This entry is derived from a study of regulatory T cells in long-lasting Graves disease. Both iRepertoire HTBI primers and Arm-PCR of CDR3 regions were used to build the TCR beta libraries. MiXCR, applied by TCRdb to the multiplex PCR reads, yields one record per CDR3 protein. In the table there are about 430,000 distinct CDR3 sequences, 21% of which are singletons. As to time point: persistent/refractory GD, antithyroid drugs over 5 years with positive TRAb. TCR sequences were obtained from RNA taken from PBMCs. Unmatched junction bases numbered 14, after V lost 6 bases and J lost 4 bases. Looked up from germline, CDR1 is SQVTM and CDR2 is ANQGSEA. The CDR3 has 15 amino acids. General study results and limits: Among the persistent patients, fewer than 3,000 public clonotypes were shared, more than the 850 to 1,000 shared among new patients.

The clonotype originates from a female donor with Graves disease. This specimen consisted of peripheral blood mononuclear cells (PBMCs), obtained when the disease was refractory, from a patient treated with antithyroid drugs. The chain joins TRBV29-1 to TRBJ2-5, with TRBD1 matching 7 bases. This CDR3 reads CSVSEQTGFGETQYF. Here the CDR3 DNA reads TGCAGCGTCAGCGAACAGACAGGGTTTGGAGAGACCCAGTACTTC. The variable domain in full, completed from reference TRBV29-1 and TRBJ2-5, reads SAVISQKPSRDICQRGTSLTIQCQVDSQVTMMFWYRQQPGQSLTLIATANQGSEATYESGFVIDKFPISRPNLTFSTLTVSNMSPEDSSIYLCSVSEQTGFGETQYFGPGTRLLVL.